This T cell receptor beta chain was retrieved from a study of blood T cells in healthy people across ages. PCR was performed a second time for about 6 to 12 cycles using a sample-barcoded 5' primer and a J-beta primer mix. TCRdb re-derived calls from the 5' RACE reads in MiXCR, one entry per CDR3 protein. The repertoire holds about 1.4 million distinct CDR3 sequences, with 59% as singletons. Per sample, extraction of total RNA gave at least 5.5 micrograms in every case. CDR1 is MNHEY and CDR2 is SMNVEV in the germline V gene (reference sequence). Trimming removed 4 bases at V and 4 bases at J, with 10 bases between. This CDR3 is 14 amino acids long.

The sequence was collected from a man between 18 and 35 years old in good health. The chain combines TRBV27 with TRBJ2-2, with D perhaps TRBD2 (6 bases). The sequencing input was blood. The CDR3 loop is CASSSGRITGELFF. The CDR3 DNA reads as TGTGCCAGCAGTTCCGGGAGAATCACCGGGGAGCTGTTTTTT.